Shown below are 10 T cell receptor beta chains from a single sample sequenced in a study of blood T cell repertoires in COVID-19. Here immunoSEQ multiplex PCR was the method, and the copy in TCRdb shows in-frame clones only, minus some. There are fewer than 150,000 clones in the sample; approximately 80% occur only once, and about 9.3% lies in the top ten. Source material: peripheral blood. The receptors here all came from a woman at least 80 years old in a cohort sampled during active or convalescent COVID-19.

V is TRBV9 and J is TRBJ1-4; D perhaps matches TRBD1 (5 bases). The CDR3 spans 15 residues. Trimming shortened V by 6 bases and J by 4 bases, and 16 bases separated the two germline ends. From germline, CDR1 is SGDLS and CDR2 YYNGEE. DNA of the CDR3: TGTGCCAGCACCAAGCGGGGGGGAGTTAATGAAAAACTGTTTTTT. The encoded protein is CASTKRGGVNEKLFF.

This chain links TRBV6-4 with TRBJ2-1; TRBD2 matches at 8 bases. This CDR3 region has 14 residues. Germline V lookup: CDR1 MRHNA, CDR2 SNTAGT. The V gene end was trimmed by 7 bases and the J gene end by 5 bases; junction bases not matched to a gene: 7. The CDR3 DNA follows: TGTGCCAGCACGCGGCGGGGGGACGACAATGAGCAGTTCTTC. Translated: CASTRRGDDNEQFF.

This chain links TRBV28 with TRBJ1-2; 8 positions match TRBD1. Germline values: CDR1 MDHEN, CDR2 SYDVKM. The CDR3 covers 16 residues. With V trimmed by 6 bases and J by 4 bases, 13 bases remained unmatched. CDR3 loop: CASRTDPSGQVYGYTF. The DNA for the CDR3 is TGTGCCAGCAGAACAGACCCCTCGGGACAGGTCTATGGCTACACCTTC.

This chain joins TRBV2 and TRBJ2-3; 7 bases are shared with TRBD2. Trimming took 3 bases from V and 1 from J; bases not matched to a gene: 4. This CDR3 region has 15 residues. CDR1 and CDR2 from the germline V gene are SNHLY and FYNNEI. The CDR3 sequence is CASSDSGLGTDTQYF. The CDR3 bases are TGTGCCAGCAGTGATAGCGGGTTAGGCACAGATACGCAGTATTTT.

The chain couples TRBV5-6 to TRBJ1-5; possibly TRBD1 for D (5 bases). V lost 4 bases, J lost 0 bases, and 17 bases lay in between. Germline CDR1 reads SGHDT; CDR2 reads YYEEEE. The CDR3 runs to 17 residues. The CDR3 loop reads CASSLRRGGNSNQPQHF. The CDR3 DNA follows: TGTGCCAGCAGCCTCCGGCGGGGGGGAAATAGCAATCAGCCCCAGCATTTT.

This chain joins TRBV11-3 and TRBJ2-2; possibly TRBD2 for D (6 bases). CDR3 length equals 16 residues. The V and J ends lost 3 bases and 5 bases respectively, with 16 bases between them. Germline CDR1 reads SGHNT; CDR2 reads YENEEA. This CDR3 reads CASSFQRWGETGELFF. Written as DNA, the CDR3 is TGTGCCAGCAGCTTCCAGCGGTGGGGGGAAACCGGGGAGCTGTTTTTT.

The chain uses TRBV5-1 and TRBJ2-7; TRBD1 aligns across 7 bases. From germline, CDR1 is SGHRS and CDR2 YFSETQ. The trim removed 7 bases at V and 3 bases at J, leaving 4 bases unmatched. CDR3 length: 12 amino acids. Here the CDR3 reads CASGRDSYEQYF. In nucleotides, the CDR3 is TGCGCCAGCGGACGGGACAGCTACGAGCAGTACTTC. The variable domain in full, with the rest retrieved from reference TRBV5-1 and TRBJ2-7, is KAGVTQTPRYLIKTRGQQVTLSCSPISGHRSVSWYQQTPGQGLQFLFEYFSETQRNKGNFPGRFSGRQFSNSRSEMNVSTLELGDSALYLCASGRDSYEQYFGPGTRLTVT.

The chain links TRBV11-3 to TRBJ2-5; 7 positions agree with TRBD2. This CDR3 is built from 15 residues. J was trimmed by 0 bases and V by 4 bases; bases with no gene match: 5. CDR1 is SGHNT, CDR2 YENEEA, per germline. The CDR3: CASSSAGEYQETQYF. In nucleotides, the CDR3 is TGTGCCAGCAGCTCCGCGGGGGAGTACCAAGAGACCCAGTACTTC.

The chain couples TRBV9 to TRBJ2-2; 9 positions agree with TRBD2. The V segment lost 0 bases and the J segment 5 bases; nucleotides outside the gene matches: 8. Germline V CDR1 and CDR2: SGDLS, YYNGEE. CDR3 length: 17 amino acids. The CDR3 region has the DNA TGTGCCAGCAGCGTAGTTTTTGGGCTAGCGGGGACCGGGGAGCTGTTTTTT. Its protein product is CASSVVFGLAGTGELFF.

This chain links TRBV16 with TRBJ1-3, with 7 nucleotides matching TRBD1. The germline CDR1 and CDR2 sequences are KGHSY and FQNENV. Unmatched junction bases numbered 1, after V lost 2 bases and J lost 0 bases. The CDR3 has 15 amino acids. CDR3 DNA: TGTGCCAGCAGCCAAAACAGGGGCTCTGGAAACACCATATATTTT. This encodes CASSQNRGSGNTIYF.